A selection of T cell receptor beta chains follows, all from one sample in a study of blood T cell repertoires in COVID-19. Here immunoSEQ multiplex PCR was the method, and the copy in TCRdb shows in-frame clones only, minus some. The table shows roughly 78,000 clones, with about 89% occurring only once. What was sequenced was peripheral blood. The receptors derive from a man in his 60s with acute or convalescent COVID-19. Each CDR3 is given with its conserved first and last residue. D genes are given only for firm matches. The size of a clone is reported for some rows only, either as once, few or many, or as a class for expanded clones.

CDR3nt | CDR3aa | d_gene | v_gene | abundance | j_gene
TGCGCCAGCAGCTTCATCCGGGACACAGATACGCAGTATTTT | CASSFIRDTDTQYF | NA | TRBV5-1 | NA | TRBJ2-3
TGCGCCAGCAGCCAAGATTCACCGGGACTAGCGGTCTCCTACAATGAGCAGTTCTTC | CASSQDSPGLAVSYNEQFF | TRBD2 | TRBV4-1 | NA | TRBJ2-1
TGTGCCAGCAGTGCTCGAGTTGGGAGGGACGAGCAGTACTTC | CASSARVGRDEQYF | TRBD2 | TRBV27 | NA | TRBJ2-7
TGCGCCAGCAGCCCCGGGGGGTCAGATACGCAGTATTTT | CASSPGGSDTQYF | TRBD2 | TRBV5-1 | once | TRBJ2-3
TGTGCCAGCAGTTACTCCTTCGGGGCGGGGTATGGCTACACCTTC | CASSYSFGAGYGYTF | NA | TRBV6-5 | NA | TRBJ1-2
TGTGCCAGCAGTTTGGCCCACAGGGAGGAAGCTTTCTTT | CASSLAHREEAFF | NA | TRBV12-3/TRBV12-4 | NA | TRBJ1-1
TGTGCCAGCAGCGTAGTGGGAGGGTTTGGTGAGCAGTTCTTC | CASSVVGGFGEQFF | TRBD2 | TRBV9 | NA | TRBJ2-1
TGTGCCAGCAGTTTTAACAGGCCAGACTATGGCTACACCTTC | CASSFNRPDYGYTF | NA | TRBV27 | few | TRBJ1-2
TGTGCCAGCAGCTTAGCGTGGACAGGGTACAATGAGCAGTTCTTC | CASSLAWTGYNEQFF | TRBD1 | TRBV11-1 | NA | TRBJ2-1
TGTGCCAGCAGCCGAACTTTCGGACTAGCGGGAGCATACAATGAGCAGTTCTTC | CASSRTFGLAGAYNEQFF | TRBD2 | TRBV14 | NA | TRBJ2-1
TGTGCCAGCTCACCACCGGGATCCGGGACTAGCGGGAGTAATGAGCAGTTCTTC | CASSPPGSGTSGSNEQFF | TRBD2 | TRBV18 | NA | TRBJ2-1
TGCGCCAGCAGCTTGGAAGTGGGGGAGGGCTATGGCTACACCTTC | CASSLEVGEGYGYTF | NA | TRBV5-1 | NA | TRBJ1-2
TGTGCCAGCAGGTATATACCAGGGGTGTCGTATAATTCACCCCTCCACTTT | CASRYIPGVSYNSPLHF | NA | TRBV28 | once | TRBJ1-6